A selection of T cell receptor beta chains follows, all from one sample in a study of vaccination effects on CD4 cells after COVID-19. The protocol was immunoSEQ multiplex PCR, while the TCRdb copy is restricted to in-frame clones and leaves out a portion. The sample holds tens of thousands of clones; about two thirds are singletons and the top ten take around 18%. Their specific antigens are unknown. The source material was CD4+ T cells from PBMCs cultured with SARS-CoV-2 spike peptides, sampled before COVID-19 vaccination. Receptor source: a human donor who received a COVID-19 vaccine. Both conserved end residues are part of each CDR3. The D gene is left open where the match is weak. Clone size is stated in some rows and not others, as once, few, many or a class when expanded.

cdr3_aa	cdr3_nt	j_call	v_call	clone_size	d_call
CASSPIDILAKNIQYF	TGTGCCAGCAGCCCGATAGACATTCTAGCCAAAAACATTCAGTACTTC	TRBJ2-4	TRBV28	.	.
CASSTNQGGQETQYF	TGCGCCAGCAGCACTAACCAGGGGGGCCAAGAGACCCAGTACTTC	TRBJ2-5	TRBV5-1	once	.
CASSQLVLGNTIYF	TGTGCCAGCAGCCAATTAGTCCTGGGAAACACCATATATTTT	TRBJ1-3	TRBV7-2	few	.
CASSQVMGMEGRYF	TGCGCCAGCAGCCAAGTGATGGGAATGGAGGGTCGGTATTTT	TRBJ2-3	TRBV4-1	.	.
CASSQDRGYSPLHF	TGTGCCAGCAGCCAGGACAGGGGGTATTCACCCCTCCACTTT	TRBJ1-6	TRBV3-1/TRBV3-2	once	TRBD1
CASRRNRDVNREQYF	TGTGCCAGCAGGAGAAACCGGGACGTAAACCGCGAGCAGTACTTC	TRBJ2-7	TRBV2	few	.
CASTTYEQYF	TGTGCCAGTACCACCTACGAGCAGTACTTC	TRBJ2-7	TRBV19	many	.
CASSLANKARHF	TGTGCCAGCAGTTTGGCTAACAAGGCCCGGCATTTT	TRBJ1-5	TRBV28	few	.
CATRTGTSGTNGYF	TGTGCCACCCGAACCGGGACTAGCGGGACCAACGGATACTTC	TRBJ2-7	TRBV28	.	TRBD2
CSASSPPGTGGNQPQHF	TGCAGTGCTAGTAGTCCCCCAGGGACAGGGGGCAATCAGCCCCAGCATTTT	TRBJ1-5	TRBV20-1	many	TRBD1
CASSQTLVNEQFF	TGCGCCAGCAGCCAAACACTAGTGAATGAGCAGTTCTTC	TRBJ2-1	TRBV4-3	.	.
CASSLWQNTGELFF	TGTGCCAGCAGCCTCTGGCAGAACACCGGGGAGCTGTTTTTT	TRBJ2-2	TRBV28	.	.
CASSGPGGDVSEAFF	TGTGCCAGCAGTGGGCCGGGGGGTGACGTCTCTGAAGCTTTCTTT	TRBJ1-1	TRBV25-1	.	.
CAWSPGPQTPEQYF	TGTGCCTGGAGTCCCGGGCCTCAGACCCCCGAGCAGTACTTC	TRBJ2-7	TRBV30	once	.
CASSLWGIMSLGFYEQYF	TGTGCCAGCAGTTTATGGGGGATCATGTCTCTGGGCTTCTACGAGCAGTACTTC	TRBJ2-7	TRBV28	.	.
CASSEVGAMSYEQYF	TGTGCCAGCAGTGAAGTCGGGGCTATGTCCTACGAGCAGTACTTC	TRBJ2-7	TRBV2	.	.
CASRGGRGESQPQHF	TGTGCCAGTAGGGGTGGGAGAGGGGAGAGTCAGCCCCAGCATTTT	TRBJ1-5	TRBV19	.	.
CASSLYTGAEAFF	TGCGCCAGCAGCTTGTATACAGGAGCTGAAGCTTTCTTT	TRBJ1-1	TRBV5-1	few	.
CASSVGQHQETQYF	TGTGCCAGCAGCGTGGGACAGCACCAAGAGACCCAGTACTTC	TRBJ2-5	TRBV5-5	.	TRBD1
CASSNGAVHGYTF	TGTGCCAGCAGCAACGGGGCGGTACATGGCTACACCTTC	TRBJ1-2	TRBV6-5	.	.
CASSSRRQADNEQFF	TGTGCCAGCAGCTCCAGAAGACAGGCTGACAATGAGCAGTTCTTC	TRBJ2-1	TRBV7-2	few	.
CASATGPYETQYF	TGTGCCAGCGCGACGGGACCGTACGAGACCCAGTACTTC	TRBJ2-5	TRBV3-1/TRBV3-2	.	.
CASRASTWGASEAFF	TGTGCCAGCAGAGCCTCGACGTGGGGGGCTTCTGAAGCTTTCTTT	TRBJ1-1	TRBV7-2	once	.
CASSGRAFNEQFF	TGTGCCAGCAGCGGGAGGGCTTTCAATGAGCAGTTCTTC	TRBJ2-1	TRBV28	few	TRBD2
CASTLAPQGYTF	TGTGCCAGCACCCTAGCCCCTCAGGGCTACACCTTC	TRBJ1-2	TRBV28	.	.
CASSPDSDTEAFF	TGTGCCAGCTCGCCGGACAGTGACACTGAAGCTTTCTTT	TRBJ1-1	TRBV18	.	.
CASSQSTVGGNEQFF	TGCGCCAGCAGTCAATCGACGGTTGGAGGGAATGAGCAGTTCTTC	TRBJ2-1	TRBV23-1	.	.
CAWSIPQGMRYTF	TGTGCCTGGAGTATCCCACAGGGGATGCGCTACACCTTC	TRBJ1-2	TRBV30	.	TRBD1
CASSLRGGGENTEAFF	TGTGCCAGCAGCTTACGCGGTGGAGGAGAGAACACTGAAGCTTTCTTT	TRBJ1-1	TRBV7-9	.	.
CASSANNEQFF	TGTGCCAGCAGTGCGAACAATGAGCAGTTCTTC	TRBJ2-1	TRBV25-1	.	.
CASKRGLAKNIQYF	TGTGCCAGCAAGCGGGGCCTAGCCAAAAACATTCAGTACTTC	TRBJ2-4	TRBV6-1	.	TRBD2
CASSLDPSGNTIYF	TGCGCCAGCAGCTTGGATCCCTCTGGAAACACCATATATTTT	TRBJ1-3	TRBV5-1	few	.
CAISEQQGAGGQPQHF	TGTGCCATCAGCGAACAACAGGGGGCCGGCGGTCAGCCCCAGCATTTT	TRBJ1-5	TRBV10-3	few	TRBD1
CASSQDRVNTIYF	TGTGCCAGCAGCCAAGATCGAGTGAACACCATATATTTT	TRBJ1-3	TRBV3-1/TRBV3-2	.	.
CASSGGPVRETQYF	TGTGCCAGCAGTGGAGGGCCAGTGCGGGAGACCCAGTACTTC	TRBJ2-5	TRBV25-1	.	.
CATALAVTGVGTPLHF	TGTGCCACCGCCCTTGCCGTGACAGGGGTCGGTACACCCCTCCACTTT	TRBJ1-6	TRBV10-3	.	TRBD1
CASSSGLADTDTQYF	TGTGCCAGCAGCTCGGGACTAGCGGACACAGATACGCAGTATTTT	TRBJ2-3	TRBV7-9	many	TRBD2
CASSGTGGRTEAFF	TGCGCCAGCAGCGGGACCGGAGGAAGGACTGAAGCTTTCTTT	TRBJ1-1	TRBV5-1	.	.
CASSPPAGEAFF	TGTGCCAGCAGCCCGCCGGCGGGTGAAGCTTTCTTT	TRBJ1-1	TRBV5-8	.	.
CASSSPGFTQNTEAFF	TGTGCCAGCAGTTCCCCTGGATTTACCCAAAACACTGAAGCTTTCTTT	TRBJ1-1	TRBV28	.	.
CASSLSTGNSNQPQHF	TGTGCCAGCTCACTATCGACAGGGAATAGCAATCAGCCCCAGCATTTT	TRBJ1-5	TRBV18	.	TRBD1
CASSGGGDEQFF	TGTGCCAGCTCCGGGGGAGGGGATGAGCAGTTCTTC	TRBJ2-1	TRBV18	few	TRBD2
CASSLGSRRGRSYEQYF	TGTGCCAGCAGTTTAGGGTCCCGGAGGGGACGGTCCTACGAGCAGTACTTC	TRBJ2-7	TRBV27	.	.
CASTPTGGWNQPQHF	TGTGCCTCGACACCAACAGGGGGTTGGAATCAGCCCCAGCATTTT	TRBJ1-5	TRBV10-3	.	TRBD1
CASSQTGRNQPQHF	TGTGCCAGCAGTCAGACAGGGAGAAATCAGCCCCAGCATTTT	TRBJ1-5	TRBV25-1	.	TRBD1
CAISAEGTAYEQYF	TGTGCCATCAGTGCCGAAGGGACAGCCTACGAGCAGTACTTC	TRBJ2-7	TRBV10-3	.	TRBD1
CASSLEGGGTNTQYF	TGTGCCAGCAGCTTAGAGGGCGGGGGAACGAATACGCAGTATTTT	TRBJ2-3	TRBV11-2	few	TRBD2
CASSFGTGRTEAFF	TGTGCCAGCAGTTTCGGGACAGGGCGGACTGAAGCTTTCTTT	TRBJ1-1	TRBV6-2/TRBV6-3	.	TRBD1
CASSFGGGSGSSYEQYF	TGTGCCAGCAGTTTTGGCGGGGGTAGCGGAAGCTCCTACGAGCAGTACTTC	TRBJ2-7	TRBV28	.	TRBD2
CSVRGGDGYTF	TGCAGCGTTCGGGGCGGGGATGGCTACACCTTC	TRBJ1-2	TRBV29-1	many	.
CSARDRANYGYTF	TGCAGCGCCCGGGACAGGGCTAACTATGGCTACACCTTC	TRBJ1-2	TRBV29-1	.	TRBD1
CASSALVTDPYEQYF	TGTGCCAGCAGCGCACTTGTGACTGATCCCTACGAGCAGTACTTC	TRBJ2-7	TRBV21-1	.	.
CASSGLAGEQYF	TGTGCCAGCAGTGGGCTAGCGGGAGAGCAGTACTTC	TRBJ2-7	TRBV2	.	TRBD2
CASSRDASQIHSNQPQHF	TGTGCCAGCAGCCGAGATGCGTCCCAGATACATAGCAATCAGCCCCAGCATTTT	TRBJ1-5	TRBV4-2	many	.
CASSLLVNTEAFF	TGTGCCAGCAGTTTATTGGTGAACACTGAAGCTTTCTTT	TRBJ1-1	TRBV27	few	.